The 4 T cell receptor beta chains given below trace back to one sample, sequenced in a study of blood T cell repertoires in COVID-19. Generated by immunoSEQ multiplex PCR, the TCRdb table keeps only in-frame clones and is missing some. This sample has approximately 250,000 clones, with roughly 84% found just once. Sequenced sample: peripheral blood. Receptors were obtained from a human donor in a cohort sampled during active COVID-19.

J is TRBJ1-6 and V is TRBV5-1, with 10 bases fitting TRBD1. The CDR3 runs to 14 residues. Germline CDR1 reads SGHRS; CDR2 reads YFSETQ. V dropped 2 bases and J dropped 9; count of bases not matched to a gene: 2. The DNA of the CDR3 is TGCGCCAGCAGCTTTAGACAGGGGGCTTCACCCCTCCACTTT. This sequence encodes CASSFRQGASPLHF.

J is TRBJ2-1 and V is TRBV3-1 (or the pseudogene TRBV3-2); 12 bases line up with TRBD2. CDR1 is LGHDT, CDR2 YNNKEL, per germline (reference sequence). V shed 2 bases, J shed 8 bases, and the junction held 1 base outside the gene matches. The CDR3 totals 14 residues. CDR3 bases: TGTGCCAGCAGCCAACTAGCGGGAGGGGATGAGCAGTTCTTC. Its protein is CASSQLAGGDEQFF.

The rearrangement joins TRBV11-2 to TRBJ2-4; D gene ambiguous. The length of the CDR3 is 16 residues. Trimming pared 1 base from V and 0 bases from J, leaving 10 bases between. CDR1 SGHAT and CDR2 FQNNGV come from the germline V gene. The CDR3 loop reads CASSLASSLAKNIQYF. CDR3 sequence (DNA): TGTGCCAGCAGCTTAGCCAGTTCCTTAGCCAAAAACATTCAGTACTTC.

The rearrangement joins TRBV5-4 to TRBJ1-1; 8 positions match TRBD1. The CDR3 consists of 14 residues. V was pared by 4 bases and J by 1 base, with 3 bases of the junction left unmatched. Germline assignment: CDR1 SGHNT and CDR2 YYREEE (reference sequence). The CDR3 nucleotides read TGTGCCAGCAGCAAAGACAGGGGGAACACTGAAGCTTTCTTT. It specifies CASSKDRGNTEAFF.